This TCR beta chain originates from a study of blood T cell repertoires in COVID-19. Study context: The analysed material was cDNA or gDNA that came from T cells, B-cell-depleted T cells, or PBMCs.

This clone was recorded only once. Germline CDR1 reads MNHEY; CDR2 reads SMNVEV (reference sequence). V lost 4 bases and J lost 8; bases outside the gene matches: 6. The CDR3 runs to 14 residues. Assay: immunoSEQ multiplex PCR; the TCRdb copy retains only in-frame clones and omits some. The sample has about 110,000 clones, around 89% seen once. The TCR originated in a man aged 40-55 years with active or convalescent COVID-19. Input material: peripheral blood. V usage is TRBV27 and J usage is TRBJ2-3; 10 positions match TRBD2. CDR3 residues: CASSSSSGRGTQYF. The CDR3 bases are TGTGCCAGCAGTTCGTCTAGCGGGAGAGGTACGCAGTATTTT.